This T cell receptor (beta chain) is drawn from a study of beta chain features in type 1 diabetes. Blood was drawn once from each donor into heparinised tubes. The draws averaged about 120 mL. The study reverse transcribed the entire isolated RNA, so it sequenced expressed TCRB transcripts. The method was immunoSEQ multiplex PCR; TCRdb's version includes in-frame clones alone and lacks a portion of them. The data hold hundreds of thousands of clones, with around 10% observed a single time. There are 11 residues in the CDR3. Trimming pared 7 bases from V and 4 bases from J, leaving 10 bases between. Germline loops: CDR1 SQVTM, CDR2 ANQGSEA.

The chain combines TRBV29-1 with TRBJ1-1; D perhaps matches TRBD1 (5 bases). The material sequenced was naive CD4+ T cells from blood. The TCR originated in a woman aged 18-29 years in good health. In DNA, the CDR3 is TGCAGCGCGAGGGGCCGCACTGAAGCTTTCTTT. This translates into CSARGRTEAFF.